This T cell receptor beta chain originates from a study of patients and donors after allogeneic stem cell transplantation. TCRdb fed the RT-PCR reads into MiXCR, producing one record per CDR3 protein. The sample has about 960,000 distinct CDR3 sequences, 15% to 20% seen once. This clonotype was counted many times. The receptor comes from a human donor who was either an allogeneic HSCT recipient or a stem cell or donor lymphocyte infusion donor (not recorded which). It is not recorded whose cells these are; they may come from a transplant donor. Sample: blood, either unsorted or a sorted T cell fraction (not recorded which).

The CDR3 region is CSARGGLAGGYGLYNEQFF. As DNA, the CDR3 is TGCAGTGCTAGAGGTGGACTAGCGGGGGGTTATGGGCTCTACAATGAGCAGTTCTTC. The V gene is TRBV20-1, the J gene TRBJ2-1, with 14 bases that match TRBD2. With V trimmed by 1 base and J by 3 bases, 11 bases remained unmatched. The CDR3 is made up of 19 amino acids. From germline, CDR1 is DFQATT and CDR2 SNEGSKA (reference sequence).